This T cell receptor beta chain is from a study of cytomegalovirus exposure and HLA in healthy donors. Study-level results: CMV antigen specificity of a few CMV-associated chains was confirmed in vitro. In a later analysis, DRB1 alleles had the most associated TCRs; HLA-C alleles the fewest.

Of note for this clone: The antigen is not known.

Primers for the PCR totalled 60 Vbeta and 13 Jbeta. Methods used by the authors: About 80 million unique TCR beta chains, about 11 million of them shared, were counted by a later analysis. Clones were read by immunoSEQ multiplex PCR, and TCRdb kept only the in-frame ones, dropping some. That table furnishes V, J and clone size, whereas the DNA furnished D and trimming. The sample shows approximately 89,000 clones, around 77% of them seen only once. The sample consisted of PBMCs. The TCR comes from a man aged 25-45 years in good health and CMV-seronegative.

The CDR3 DNA follows: TGTGCCAGCAGCCCGGGGGGACTAGCGTTAGAGACCCAGTACTTC. Its translation: CASSPGGLALETQYF. This chain joins TRBV7-2 and TRBJ2-5; 10 positions agree with TRBD2. This CDR3 region has 15 residues. The V gene end was trimmed by 5 bases and the J gene end by 4 bases; junction bases not matched to a gene: 7. CDR1 is SGHTA and CDR2 is FQGNSA in the germline V gene.